What follows are 17 T cell receptor beta chains derived from one specimen sequenced in a study of shared clonotypes between healthy human individuals. Assay used: immunoSEQ multiplex PCR; TCRdb lists only in-frame clones, some missing. The table records about 1.1 million clones, 77% of them present only once. Sample: memory CD4+ T cells from PBMCs. Subset given: CD45RA-negative fraction. The receptors originated from a man between 18 and 29 years old in good health. Some clones in this sample may be carry-over from other donors' samples.

The chain combines TRBV7-9 with TRBJ2-3, with D possibly TRBD1 on 6 matching bases. CDR1 is SEHNR, CDR2 FQNEAQ, per germline (reference sequence). CDR3 size: 15 residues. The V end was cut by 1 base, the J end by 6 bases, with 14 bases between. This chain's CDR3 is CASSLVSQGSDTQYF. CDR3 nucleotide sequence: TGTGCCAGCAGCTTAGTTAGTCAGGGGAGCGATACGCAGTATTTT.

This clone was seen a handful of times. The chain joins TRBV6-6 to TRBJ1-5, with D uncertain. The CDR3 has 13 amino acids. Germline CDR1 MNHNY, CDR2 SVGAGI (reference sequence). Trimming removed 2 bases from V and 6 bases from J, with 8 bases in between. CDR3 region: CASSYVTGQPQHF. The CDR3 region has the DNA TGTGCCAGCAGTTACGTAACTGGTCAGCCCCAGCATTTT.

Turning to this clone: In the same sample, other DNA sequences code for this CDR3. The V gene is TRBV6-4, the J gene TRBJ1-5; TRBD1 is a possible D gene (6 bases). The CDR3 is 13 residues long. Germline-derived CDR1 and CDR2 are MRHNA and SNTAGT. V lost 5 bases and J lost 4, with 9 bases in between. CDR3 DNA: TGTGCCAGCAGTCCGCAGGGGAATCAGCCCCAGCATTTT. Protein: CASSPQGNQPQHF.

This clone was counted between two and nine times. Within the sample, other DNA sequences also encode this same CDR3. The gene calls are TRBV5-5 and TRBJ2-3; tentatively, D is TRBD2 (6 bases). V gave up 4 bases and J gave up 2 bases, with 11 bases separating them. From germline, CDR1 is SGHKS and CDR2 YYEKEE (reference sequence). The CDR3 is made up of 14 amino acids. The CDR3 DNA reads TGTGCCAGCAGCCGCGGACTATACACAGATACGCAGTATTTT. Its protein product is CASSRGLYTDTQYF.

This chain links TRBV14 with TRBJ2-1, with TRBD2 matching 16 bases. Germline V lookup: CDR1 SGHDN, CDR2 FVKESK. The CDR3 contains 17 residues. V shed 0 bases and J 14 bases; nucleotides not matched to a gene: 10. In DNA, the CDR3 is TGTGCCAGCAGCCAAGACGCGCCGGGACTAGCGGGAGGGTTGGAGTTCTTC. Translation gives CASSQDAPGLAGGLEFF.

The chain couples TRBV5-1 to TRBJ2-3; 12 bases align to TRBD1. V trimming: 7 bases; J trimming: 4 bases; junction bases outside the gene matches: 4. Germline V gene lookup returns CDR1 SGHRS and CDR2 YFSETQ. The CDR3 contains 14 residues. This chain's CDR3 is CASWDRGRADTQYF. The CDR3 DNA reads as TGCGCCAGCTGGGACAGGGGGCGAGCAGATACGCAGTATTTT.

V gene TRBV28 combines with J gene TRBJ1-1; no reliable D call. Germline assignment: CDR1 MDHEN and CDR2 SYDVKM. This CDR3 is built from 14 residues. Trimming removed 2 bases at V and 0 bases at J, with 7 bases between. The CDR3 protein is CASSLTLLNTEAFF. CDR3 bases: TGTGCCAGCAGTTTAACACTCCTGAACACTGAAGCTTTCTTT.

This clone was seen only a few times. V and J are TRBV2 and TRBJ2-2; the D is unclear. The CDR3 consists of 13 residues. The germline gives CDR1 SNHLY, CDR2 FYNNEI. V dropped 8 bases and J dropped 7 bases, with 14 bases sitting between them. The CDR3 sequence is CASCLIPGGELFF. The DNA for the CDR3 is TGTGCCAGCTGCTTAATTCCCGGCGGGGAGCTGTTTTTT.

The chain's CDR3 is CASRRDQKADTQYF. The CDR3 nucleotides are TGTGCCAGCAGGAGGGACCAGAAGGCAGATACGCAGTATTTT. This chain connects TRBV7-9 to TRBJ2-3; D tentatively fits TRBD1 or TRBD2 (5 bases each). V was clipped by 6 bases and J by 4 bases, with 14 bases between them. The CDR3 extends over 14 amino acids. Germline loops: CDR1 SEHNR, CDR2 FQNEAQ (reference sequence).

This sequence joins TRBV28 and TRBJ1-5, with D possibly being TRBD1 (5 bases). V was clipped by 3 bases and J by 2 bases, with 26 bases between them. Germline V gene lookup returns CDR1 MDHEN and CDR2 SYDVKM. The length of the CDR3 is 20 residues. CDR3 in amino acids: CASSFSPYPLGGKGNQPQHF. The CDR3 DNA sequence: TGTGCCAGCAGTTTCTCTCCTTATCCCTTGGGGGGGAAGGGCAATCAGCCCCAGCATTTT. The full variable domain, its missing parts supplied by reference TRBV28 and TRBJ1-5, is DVKVTQSSRYLVKRTGEKVFLECVQDMDHENMFWYRQDPGLGLRLIYFSYDVKMKEKGDIPEGYSVSREKKERFSLILESASTNQTSMYLCASSFSPYPLGGKGNQPQHFGDGTRLSIL.

This clone has only a few counts. This chain connects TRBV5-1 to TRBJ2-1; 10 positions agree with TRBD2. Per the germline V gene, CDR1 is SGHRS and CDR2 is YFSETQ. There are 16 residues in the CDR3. The junction had 9 bases not matched to a gene; V was cut back by 0 bases and J by 9 bases. The chain's CDR3 is CASSLDRAGGVGEQFF. CDR3 nucleotide sequence: TGCGCCAGCAGCTTGGACCGAGCGGGAGGGGTTGGTGAGCAGTTCTTC. Full variable domain (rest looked up from reference TRBV5-1 and TRBJ2-1): KAGVTQTPRYLIKTRGQQVTLSCSPISGHRSVSWYQQTPGQGLQFLFEYFSETQRNKGNFPGRFSGRQFSNSRSEMNVSTLELGDSALYLCASSLDRAGGVGEQFFGPGTRLTVL.

CDR3 protein: CASSQDPIRGNTEAFF. CDR3 coding DNA: TGCGCCAGCAGCCAGGACCCAATAAGGGGAAACACTGAAGCTTTCTTT. The V and J genes are TRBV5-1 and TRBJ1-1, with a tentative D call TRBD1 (5 bases). The CDR3 has 16 amino acids. Trimming took 4 bases from V and 2 from J, leaving 18 bases between them. The germline V gene has CDR1 SGHRS and CDR2 YFSETQ.

With regard to this clone: At the DNA level, this CDR3 is encoded by other sequences in the same sample as well. The chain employs TRBV5-6 and TRBJ1-1; possible D gene TRBD1, 5 bases. CDR3 length: 14 residues. V was clipped by 4 bases and J by 0 bases, with 10 bases between them. The germline gives CDR1 SGHDT, CDR2 YYEEEE. For the CDR3, the DNA is TGTGCCAGCAGCCTGGGGCCGATGAACACTGAAGCTTTCTTT. It translates to CASSLGPMNTEAFF.

The V gene is TRBV11-2, the J gene TRBJ2-3, with 11 bases identical to TRBD1. CDR3 length: 16 amino acids. With 5 bases clipped from V and 6 bases from J, the junction kept 10 bases outside the gene matches. CDR1 and CDR2 (germline): SGHAT, FQNNGV. CDR3 bases: TGTGCCAGCAGCGTCAAGGGACAGGGGGGCCCTGATACGCAGTATTTT. Translating it yields CASSVKGQGGPDTQYF.

As for this clone: Other DNA sequences in this sample translate to the same CDR3. The chain uses TRBV4-2 and TRBJ2-1; D is ambiguous. Deletions cut 1 base from V and 9 bases from J, with 10 bases between. CDR1 and CDR2 (germline): LGHNA, YNFKEQ. The length of the CDR3 is 13 residues. CDR3 bases: TGTGCCAGCAGCCAAGTCGGTCTCTCTGAGCAGTTCTTC. It encodes CASSQVGLSEQFF.

On this clone itself: At the DNA level, this CDR3 is encoded by other sequences in the same sample as well. The rearrangement uses TRBV18 and TRBJ1-1; 7 bases align to TRBD1. CDR1 is KGHSH, CDR2 LQKENI, per germline. Germline trimming cut 3 bases from V and 5 bases from J; bases unmatched to any gene: 3. CDR3 size: 13 residues. CDR3 nucleotide sequence: TGTGCCAGCTCACCCCAGGGGGGGACTGAAGCTTTCTTT. Its protein product is CASSPQGGTEAFF.

The chain employs TRBV2 and TRBJ1-1, with TRBD1 matching over 9 bases. The CDR3 runs to 13 residues. With V trimmed by 5 bases and J by 3 bases, 1 base remained unmatched. Germline-derived CDR1 and CDR2 are SNHLY and FYNNEI. The chain's CDR3 is CASSRQGDTEAFF. For the CDR3, the DNA is TGTGCCAGCAGTCGACAGGGGGACACTGAAGCTTTCTTT.